This T cell receptor beta chain came from a study of blood T cell repertoires in COVID-19. Those enrolled, adults aged 18 to 89 years, came from about 24 US areas. Recovered Cohort 3 donors showed two negative PCRs, clearance, or symptom resolution. The V and J ends lost 4 bases and 2 bases respectively, with 14 bases between them. Germline CDR1 SGHTS, CDR2 YDEGEE. This CDR3 region has 15 residues. The protocol was immunoSEQ multiplex PCR, while the TCRdb copy is restricted to in-frame clones and leaves out a portion. The data hold a few hundred thousand clones, with 83% observed a single time. The receptor was isolated from a woman in her forties or fifties who had recovered from COVID-19. The chain uses TRBV5-8 and TRBJ2-3, with a weak D call TRBD1 (6 bases). The source material was PBMCs or T cells enriched from blood (not recorded which). The CDR3 protein is CASSPRPGVTDTQYF. In DNA form, the CDR3 reads TGTGCCAGCAGCCCCCGGCCAGGGGTCACAGATACGCAGTATTTT.